The 21 T cell receptor beta chains below all came from one sample that was sequenced in a study of cytomegalovirus exposure and HLA in healthy donors. PCR amplification relied on 60 Vbeta primers (plus 13 Jbeta primers). TCRdb's table, derived via immunoSEQ multiplex PCR, lists solely in-frame clones and lacks some. Of about 130,000 clones in the sample, 74% were seen once. The sample comprised PBMCs. The receptors stem from a man between 18 and 29 years old in good health and CMV-seropositive.

V and J are TRBV29-1 and TRBJ2-3, with 10 bases fitting TRBD2. This CDR3 region has 16 residues. Germline-derived CDR1 and CDR2 are SQVTM and ANQGSEA. Trimming took 8 bases from V and 4 from J; bases not matched to a gene: 15. CDR3 nucleotide sequence: TGCAGCTTTTCACCTATGTCAGCGGGAGGGCCAGATACGCAGTATTTT. Its translation: CSFSPMSAGGPDTQYF.

This clone was seen just once. The chain recombines TRBV4-2 with TRBJ2-5; 7 bases are a match to TRBD2. The CDR3 loop spans 16 amino acids. Per the germline V gene, CDR1 is LGHNA and CDR2 is YNFKEQ. The junction had 10 bases not matched to a gene; V was cut back by 1 base and J by 5 bases. This chain's CDR3 is CASSQVRSTGGETQYF. In nucleotides, the CDR3 is TGTGCCAGCAGCCAAGTGAGATCGACGGGGGGTGAGACCCAGTACTTC.

This sequence joins TRBV2 and TRBJ2-5; D is ambiguous. CDR3 length equals 11 residues. Trimming took off 6 bases at V and 1 base at J, with 3 bases between the two ends. CDR1 is SNHLY, CDR2 FYNNEI, per germline. The CDR3 loop is CASSSQETQYF. The CDR3 DNA sequence: TGTGCCAGCAGCAGCCAAGAGACCCAGTACTTC.

The CDR3 here is CSVGQGAYEQYF. CDR3 bases: TGCAGCGTTGGACAGGGGGCCTACGAGCAGTACTTC. The chain uses TRBV29-1 and TRBJ2-7, with TRBD1 matching over 9 bases. With 4 bases clipped from V and 2 bases from J, the junction kept 0 bases outside the gene matches. CDR1 is SQVTM and CDR2 is ANQGSEA in the germline V gene. The CDR3 covers 12 residues.

The chain combines TRBV28 with TRBJ2-7; 8 positions match TRBD1. The V gene's germline CDR1 is MDHEN and CDR2 SYDVKM. The CDR3 spans 12 residues. Trimming removed 5 bases from V and 7 bases from J; junction bases left unmatched: 4. CDR3 region: CASSPTGGEQYF. The CDR3 DNA reads TGTGCCAGCAGTCCAACAGGGGGTGAGCAGTACTTC.

The J gene is TRBJ1-5, the V gene TRBV7-2; maybe TRBD1 (6 bases). The V gene lost 4 bases and the J gene lost 2 bases, with 15 bases spanning the gap. This CDR3 region has 16 residues. Germline CDR1 reads SGHTA; CDR2 reads FQGNSA. The CDR3 spells CASSSLGGRGNQPQHF. Here the CDR3 DNA reads TGTGCCAGCAGCTCCCTAGGGGGAAGGGGCAATCAGCCCCAGCATTTT.

The rearrangement links TRBV7-2 to TRBJ1-6, with D unresolved. V was shortened by 2 bases and J by 6 bases, with 8 bases between the two germline ends. Germline lookup yields CDR1 SGHTA and CDR2 FQGNSA. The CDR3 is 14 amino acids. CDR3 amino acids: CASSLTVTNSPLHF. Here the CDR3 DNA reads TGTGCCAGCAGCTTAACAGTCACTAATTCACCCCTCCACTTT. Supplemented by reference TRBV7-2 and TRBJ1-6, the full variable domain reads GAGVSQSPSNKVTEKGKDVELRCDPISGHTALYWYRQSLGQGLEFLIYFQGNSAPDKSGLPSDRFSAERTGGSVSTLTIQRTQQEDSAVYLCASSLTVTNSPLHFGNGTRLTVT.

The chain couples TRBV9 to TRBJ2-7, with D perhaps TRBD2 (7 bases). With 0 bases removed from V and 6 bases from J, the gap between germline ends came to 13 bases. Germline CDR1 reads SGDLS; CDR2 reads YYNGEE. CDR3 size: 14 residues. The CDR3 DNA follows: TGTGCCAGCAGCGTAGGGGGGGGGCTAGGCGAGCAGTACTTC. It specifies CASSVGGGLGEQYF.

The CDR3 sequence is CASSSLGQGQETQYF. DNA for the CDR3: TGTGCCAGCAGCTCCCTCGGACAGGGCCAAGAGACCCAGTACTTC. The chain is built from TRBV27 and TRBJ2-5, with 8 bases aligning to TRBD1. Trimming removed 6 bases from V and 1 base from J; junction bases left unmatched: 7. This CDR3 has 15 residues. The germline V gene has CDR1 MNHEY and CDR2 SMNVEV (reference sequence).

CDR3 DNA sequence: TGCAGCGTCGAACCCCGCGGGAGAAGCACAGATACGCAGTATTTT. Its protein product is CSVEPRGRSTDTQYF. The chain has TRBV29-1 and TRBJ2-3, with 7 nucleotides matching TRBD2. The V segment lost 6 bases and the J segment 0 bases; nucleotides outside the gene matches: 9. CDR1 is SQVTM, CDR2 ANQGSEA, per germline. The CDR3 is 15 residues long.

The chain combines TRBV27 with TRBJ1-2; 7 nucleotides agree with TRBD1. Germline CDR1 MNHEY, CDR2 SMNVEV (reference sequence). The CDR3 is 13 amino acids. V lost 6 bases to trimming and J lost 2 bases; unmatched junction nucleotides: 3. The CDR3 protein is CASRMTGNYGYTF. The CDR3 DNA reads as TGTGCCAGCAGGATGACAGGGAACTATGGCTACACCTTC.

The sample holds one count of this clone. The chain combines TRBV7-2 with TRBJ1-1; maybe TRBD1 (5 bases). Trimming pared 5 bases from V and 4 bases from J, leaving 20 bases between. The germline gives CDR1 SGHTA, CDR2 FQGNSA. The CDR3 loop spans 16 amino acids. CDR3 residues: CASSPGRARRGTEAFF. CDR3 sequence (DNA): TGTGCCAGCAGCCCAGGGCGTGCTCGACGAGGCACTGAAGCTTTCTTT.

The chain carries TRBV29-1 and TRBJ2-3, with 10 bases fitting TRBD1. With 3 bases clipped from V and 2 bases from J, the junction kept 5 bases outside the gene matches. The CDR3 runs to 15 residues. Germline CDR1 SQVTM, CDR2 ANQGSEA. For the CDR3, the DNA is TGCAGCGTTGACGGGGACAGGGGCCCCACAGATACGCAGTATTTT. Protein: CSVDGDRGPTDTQYF.

The V gene is TRBV7-3, the J gene TRBJ1-1; 7 bases line up with TRBD1. V shed 5 bases and J 1 base; nucleotides not matched to a gene: 10. Germline-derived CDR1 and CDR2 are SGHTA and FQGTGA. The CDR3 has 16 residues. The CDR3 is CASSHRGGRTNTEAFF. CDR3 in DNA: TGTGCCAGCAGCCACCGAGGGGGCCGGACGAACACTGAAGCTTTCTTT.

This clone was recorded a few times. This chain connects TRBV6-1 to TRBJ2-7; D possibly corresponds to TRBD1 (5 bases). The germline CDR1 and CDR2 sequences are MNHNS and SASEGT. The CDR3 spans 13 residues. Trimming took off 4 bases at V and 3 bases at J, with 10 bases between the two ends. The CDR3 sequence: CASSAAQVYEQYF. In DNA form, the CDR3 reads TGTGCCAGCAGTGCAGCACAGGTCTACGAGCAGTACTTC.

The chain links TRBV2 to TRBJ2-5; D perhaps matches TRBD2 (7 bases). Germline V gene sequence: CDR1 SNHLY, CDR2 FYNNEI. CDR3 length: 15 amino acids. Trimming left V 4 bases short and J 5 bases short, with 17 bases between. In DNA, the CDR3 is TGTGCCAGCAGTGTAAACGGGGGGCTGGGGGAGACCCAGTACTTC. It translates to CASSVNGGLGETQYF.

This clone was detected only a few times. The V call is TRBV13, the J call TRBJ2-1; TRBD2 matches at 8 bases. Trimming cost V 10 bases and J 2 bases; bases outside gene matches: 10. Germline V CDR1 and CDR2: PRHDT, FYEKMQ (reference sequence). The CDR3 covers 15 residues. DNA of the CDR3: TGTGCCACCAAAGAGCGGGAGCTTCCCTACAATGAGCAGTTCTTC. Protein product: CATKERELPYNEQFF.

This CDR3 reads CASSLAGADTQYF. In DNA form, the CDR3 reads TGTGCCAGTAGCCTAGCGGGAGCAGATACGCAGTATTTT. The rearrangement links TRBV19 to TRBJ2-3; 10 positions agree with TRBD2. The trim removed 6 bases at V and 4 bases at J, leaving 1 base unmatched. This CDR3 contains 13 residues. CDR1 LNHDA and CDR2 SQIVND come from the germline V gene (reference sequence).

This chain links TRBV7-8 with TRBJ2-3, with TRBD2 matching 7 bases. CDR1 and CDR2 (germline): SGHVS, FQNEAQ. V was clipped by 3 bases and J by 2 bases; unmatched bases: 5. CDR3 length: 15 amino acids. DNA for the CDR3: TGTGCCAGCAGCTTTACGGGACTATACACAGATACGCAGTATTTT. As protein: CASSFTGLYTDTQYF.

The rearrangement links TRBV18 to TRBJ2-5; weak D call: TRBD2 (5 bases). Per germline, CDR1 KGHSH and CDR2 LQKENI. The length of the CDR3 is 14 residues. With 6 bases removed from V and 2 bases from J, the gap between germline ends came to 13 bases. This CDR3 is CASSPLSGQETQYF. The CDR3 DNA sequence: TGTGCCAGCTCGCCATTATCGGGGCAAGAGACCCAGTACTTC.

J is TRBJ2-7 and V is TRBV28; 9 bases line up with TRBD1. The CDR3 sequence is 17 residues long. Per germline, CDR1 MDHEN and CDR2 SYDVKM. V dropped 5 bases and J dropped 1; count of bases not matched to a gene: 12. For the CDR3, the DNA is TGTGCCAGCAGTCGCACGGGACAGGGTGTTGCGTCCTACGAGCAGTACTTC. Translation gives CASSRTGQGVASYEQYF.